This TCR beta chain emerged from a study of blood T cells in healthy people across ages. Approximately 9 milliliters of peripheral blood were drawn from each donor into EDTA-treated tubes. The germline CDR1 and CDR2 sequences are SGHTS and YDEGEE. There are 13 residues in the CDR3. Trimming pared 4 bases from V and 7 bases from J, leaving 14 bases between. For the second PCR, which ran for roughly 6 to 11 cycles, a sample-barcoded 5' primer and a J-beta primer mix were used. TCRdb processed the 5' RACE reads anew with MiXCR; each CDR3 protein has one entry. The data contain 700,000 to 1,000,000 distinct CDR3 sequences, 40% to 50% of them singletons.

V gene TRBV5-8 combines with J gene TRBJ1-2; possible D gene TRBD1, 5 bases. The sample taken for sequencing was blood. The TCR sequence derives from a man aged 60-69 years in good health. The CDR3 region is CASSQDRGRGYTF. CDR3 nucleotide sequence: TGTGCCAGCAGCCAAGACCGGGGACGTGGCTACACCTTC.